The TCR beta chain described here comes from a study of T-cell memory formation after mild COVID-19. The study's findings and limits: The pre-infection memory compartment contained some responding clones, suggesting cross-reactive memory joined. Researchers could not confirm that second-wave clones peaking on day 37 targeted SARS-CoV-2. A second wave expanding day 15 to 37 was CD4+-biased; contracting clones were balanced.

Each CDR3 protein gets one entry after TCRdb re-called the 5' RACE reads with MiXCR. In the table there are 580,000 or so distinct CDR3 sequences, roughly 17% of which are singletons. V shed 3 bases, J shed 7 bases, and the junction held 10 bases outside the gene matches. Per the germline V gene, CDR1 is MGHDK and CDR2 is SYGVNS. CDR3 length: 16 amino acids. Of note for this clonotype: Its cognate antigen is unknown.

The TCR was taken from an adult woman who had mild COVID-19 (a few samples of this study predate the infection). Cell type and time point are not known. The chain couples TRBV25-1 to TRBJ1-4; 8 positions agree with TRBD1. The sample consisted of PBMCs or a T cell subset sorted from them (not recorded which). In DNA, the CDR3 is TGTGCCAGCAGTGATTCTCGGACAGGGCGTGTTGAAAAACTGTTTTTT. Protein sequence: CASSDSRTGRVEKLFF.